Each of the 20 T cell receptor beta chains below was sequenced from the same sample in a study of blood T cell repertoires in COVID-19. Repertoires were generated with immunoSEQ multiplex PCR, while TCRdb's copy carries only in-frame clones and drops some. The table includes some 48,000 clones, 86% detected once. Sequencing was carried out using peripheral blood. These receptors all come from a woman older than 75 with acute or convalescent COVID-19.

V gene TRBV28 combines with J gene TRBJ2-1, with D uncertain. V gave up 5 bases and J gave up 3 bases, with 17 bases separating them. Germline V gives CDR1 MDHEN, CDR2 SYDVKM. This CDR3 is built from 16 residues. This CDR3 reads CASSTPSGNGYNEQFF. As DNA, the CDR3 is TGTGCCAGCAGTACTCCTTCCGGTAATGGCTACAATGAGCAGTTCTTC.

This rearrangement joins TRBV4-1 to TRBJ2-1, with 11 bases aligning to TRBD2. This CDR3 comprises 17 residues. Trimming removed 0 bases from V and 8 bases from J; junction bases left unmatched: 9. CDR1 is MGHRA and CDR2 is YSYEKL in the germline V gene. The CDR3 sequence is CASSQDRVAGGFHEQFF. CDR3 nucleotide sequence: TGCGCCAGCAGCCAAGATCGGGTAGCGGGGGGGTTTCATGAGCAGTTCTTC.

This clone was recorded only once. The V and J genes are TRBV15 and TRBJ2-2; D call uncertain. The CDR3 has 14 residues. Germline values: CDR1 LNHNV, CDR2 YYDKDF (reference sequence). Deletions cut 1 base from V and 1 base from J, with 4 bases between. The CDR3 loop reads CATSRAVNTGELFF. CDR3 DNA: TGTGCCACCAGCAGAGCTGTGAACACCGGGGAGCTGTTTTTT.

The rearrangement joins TRBV5-6 to TRBJ1-5, with TRBD1 as a possible D gene (6 bases). Germline loops: CDR1 SGHDT, CDR2 YYEEEE. This CDR3 has 16 residues. V lost 3 bases and J lost 0, with 13 bases in between. The CDR3 DNA follows: TGTGCCAGCAGCTGGAAGGGGGTATATAGCAATCAGCCCCAGCATTTT. Encoded protein: CASSWKGVYSNQPQHF.

This chain connects TRBV2 to TRBJ1-6; D perhaps matches TRBD1 (5 bases). CDR1 SNHLY and CDR2 FYNNEI come from the germline V gene. This CDR3 spans 15 amino acids. The V gene lost 2 bases and the J gene lost 6 bases, with 11 bases spanning the gap. The CDR3 sequence is CASSERGDTNSPLHF. The CDR3 nucleotides are TGTGCCAGCAGTGAAAGGGGCGACACTAATTCACCCCTCCACTTT.

This clone was found a few times. This sequence joins TRBV2 and TRBJ2-3; 9 bases align to TRBD2. The CDR3 totals 16 residues. V was pared by 6 bases and J by 2 bases, with 9 bases of the junction left unmatched. Germline loops: CDR1 SNHLY, CDR2 FYNNEI. CDR3 sequence reads: CASRGPLAGLTDTQYF. The CDR3 bases are TGTGCCAGCAGAGGCCCGCTAGCGGGGCTCACAGATACGCAGTATTTT.

This chain links TRBV3-1 (or the pseudogene TRBV3-2) with TRBJ1-2, with a possible D match to TRBD1 (6 bases). V was cut by 3 bases and J by 4 bases, with 12 bases left in between. This CDR3 is 14 amino acids long. Germline V CDR1 and CDR2: LGHDT, YNNKEL (reference sequence). The CDR3 spells CASSQAGQLYGYTF. The CDR3 bases are TGTGCCAGCAGCCAGGCAGGACAGCTCTATGGCTACACCTTC.

J is TRBJ1-2 and V is TRBV27, with TRBD1 identical over 7 bases. With V trimmed by 6 bases and J by 0 bases, 7 bases remained unmatched. CDR1 MNHEY and CDR2 SMNVEV come from the germline V gene (reference sequence). This CDR3 is 15 amino acids long. The CDR3 nucleotides read TGTGCCAGCAGACCCCAGGGGGAAACTAACTATGGCTACACCTTC. This gives the protein CASRPQGETNYGYTF.

The gene calls are TRBV6-5 and TRBJ1-2; unclear D gene. V lost 5 bases and J lost 4, with 11 bases in between. Germline lookup yields CDR1 MNHEY and CDR2 SVGAGI. The CDR3 totals 13 residues. CDR3 bases: TGTGCCAGCAGTCGACAACCCATCTATGGCTACACCTTC. This sequence encodes CASSRQPIYGYTF.

V usage is TRBV30 and J usage is TRBJ2-7; D may be TRBD1 (6 bases). The germline gives CDR1 GTSNPN, CDR2 SVGIG (reference sequence). The germline V and J ends were trimmed by 3 bases and 0 bases, with 6 bases remaining between them. The CDR3 is 12 residues long. In DNA, the CDR3 is TGTGCCTGGAGAGGGGGCTCCTACGAGCAGTACTTC. Its translation: CAWRGGSYEQYF.

The V gene is TRBV2, the J gene TRBJ1-5; D call uncertain. The CDR3 is made up of 14 amino acids. Germline CDR1 SNHLY, CDR2 FYNNEI. V lost 6 bases, J lost 5 bases, and 14 bases lay in between. The CDR3 bases are TGTGCCAGCAGCGGACGGGAGGGATATCAGCCCCAGCATTTT. As protein: CASSGREGYQPQHF.

The V call is TRBV14, the J call TRBJ2-3; TRBD2 is a possible D gene (6 bases). V dropped 0 bases and J dropped 5 bases, with 12 bases sitting between them. This CDR3 is built from 15 residues. CDR1 and CDR2 (germline): SGHDN, FVKESK. The DNA of the CDR3 is TGTGCCAGCAGCCAAGACGGGGGAAAGGTAGATACGCAGTATTTT. Translating gives CASSQDGGKVDTQYF.

V usage is TRBV11-2 and J usage is TRBJ2-1, with 13 positions matching TRBD2. V lost 5 bases to trimming and J lost 6 bases; unmatched junction nucleotides: 4. Germline V gene data show CDR1 as SGHAT and CDR2 as FQNNGV. The CDR3 contains 15 residues. The CDR3 region is CASSVLAGGPNEQFF. CDR3 nucleotides: TGTGCCAGCAGCGTACTAGCGGGGGGGCCCAATGAGCAGTTCTTC.

This clone was detected once. The chain carries TRBV19 and TRBJ2-2; no firm D call. This CDR3 comprises 13 residues. Germline assignment: CDR1 LNHDA and CDR2 SQIVND (reference sequence). V lost 4 bases and J lost 4, with 7 bases in between. The chain's CDR3 is CASSTTTTGELFF. In DNA, the CDR3 is TGTGCCAGTAGTACCACTACCACCGGGGAGCTGTTTTTT.

The chain has TRBV19 and TRBJ1-5, with TRBD1 identical over 8 bases. This CDR3 comprises 15 residues. After removal of 6 bases from V and 0 bases from J, the junction contained 4 bases not matched to a gene. Germline CDR1 is LNHDA and CDR2 is SQIVND (reference sequence). This CDR3 reads CASSTTGDSNQPQHF. The CDR3 nucleotides are TGTGCCAGTAGCACGACAGGGGATAGCAATCAGCCCCAGCATTTT.

This chain links TRBV4-1 with TRBJ1-3; D is unclear. The CDR3 totals 16 residues. V was shortened by 0 bases and J by 4 bases, with 13 bases between the two germline ends. Germline V gene sequence: CDR1 MGHRA, CDR2 YSYEKL. The DNA of the CDR3 is TGCGCCAGCAGCCAAGATCAGGCCGCGCGCGGAAACACCATATATTTT. Its translation is CASSQDQAARGNTIYF.

The J gene is TRBJ2-1, the V gene TRBV28, with 11 bases matching TRBD2. After removal of 6 bases from V and 8 bases from J, the junction contained 6 bases not matched to a gene. Germline lookup yields CDR1 MDHEN and CDR2 SYDVKM. CDR3 length: 14 amino acids. The CDR3 sequence is CASSVSGGVDEQFF. The CDR3 DNA is TGTGCCAGCAGCGTTAGCGGGGGGGTGGATGAGCAGTTCTTC. The full variable domain, rest sourced from reference TRBV28 and TRBJ2-1, is DVKVTQSSRYLVKRTGEKVFLECVQDMDHENMFWYRQDPGLGLRLIYFSYDVKMKEKGDIPEGYSVSREKKERFSLILESASTNQTSMYLCASSVSGGVDEQFFGPGTRLTVL.

This sequence joins TRBV5-1 and TRBJ2-7; 11 bases align to TRBD1. The CDR3 runs to 15 residues. The J segment lost 4 bases and the V segment lost 0 bases, leaving 3 bases of the junction unmatched. Germline CDR1 reads SGHRS; CDR2 reads YFSETQ. The CDR3: CASSLEDRGQYEQYF. CDR3 DNA sequence: TGCGCCAGCAGCTTGGAGGACAGGGGGCAGTACGAGCAGTACTTC.

This chain links TRBV25-1 with TRBJ2-1; TRBD1 aligns across 11 bases. Trimming took 3 bases from V and 3 from J; bases not matched to a gene: 4. Germline CDR1 reads MGHDK; CDR2 reads SYGVNS. This CDR3 comprises 16 residues. CDR3 nucleotide sequence: TGTGCCAGCAGTGATAGGACAGGGGGCAGCTACAATGAGCAGTTCTTC. Translated: CASSDRTGGSYNEQFF.

The rearrangement joins TRBV15 to TRBJ2-4; 7 positions match TRBD1. The germline CDR1 and CDR2 sequences are LNHNV and YYDKDF (reference sequence). The V segment lost 1 base and the J segment 0 bases; nucleotides outside the gene matches: 3. This CDR3 is built from 16 residues. As DNA, the CDR3 is TGTGCCACCAGCAGAGGGGACAGCGGAGCCAAAAACATTCAGTACTTC. Its protein product is CATSRGDSGAKNIQYF.